The 17 T cell receptor beta chains below were found in one sample sequenced in a study of long-term antiretroviral therapy in people with HIV. At the survey level, the v3.0 immunoSEQ assay was run. Clones were sequenced by immunoSEQ multiplex PCR, and TCRdb holds only the in-frame ones, with some missing. The data hold some 30,000 clones, with about nine tenths observed a single time. This sample comprised unsorted PBMCs, obtained 5 to 5.5 years after starting antiretroviral therapy. The receptors stem from a woman between 40 and 50 years old with HIV.

J is TRBJ1-1 and V is TRBV13; D unresolved. The CDR3 runs to 13 residues. Per germline, CDR1 PRHDT and CDR2 FYEKMQ (reference sequence). The V and J ends lost 3 bases and 7 bases respectively, with 12 bases between them. This chain's CDR3 is CASSLVGVIEAFF. In DNA, the CDR3 is TGTGCCAGCAGCTTGGTCGGGGTCATTGAAGCTTTCTTT.

The chain carries TRBV12-5 and TRBJ2-5; D uncertain. The CDR3 consists of 15 residues. Germline lookup yields CDR1 LGHNT and CDR2 FRNRAP. Trimming cost V 0 bases and J 2 bases, with 10 bases left between them. CDR3 protein: CASGLVQGLQETQYF. CDR3 sequence (DNA): TGTGCTAGTGGTTTGGTACAAGGATTGCAAGAGACCCAGTACTTC.

In its sample, this clone was seen once. The chain has TRBV11-2 and TRBJ1-5; maybe TRBD1 (6 bases). Trimming pared 2 bases from V and 4 bases from J, leaving 6 bases between. This CDR3 is 13 amino acids long. The germline V gene has CDR1 SGHAT and CDR2 FQNNGV. CDR3 region: CASSLQGNQPQHF. Here the CDR3 DNA reads TGTGCCAGCAGCTTACAGGGGAATCAGCCCCAGCATTTT.

The rearrangement joins TRBV6-6 to TRBJ1-1; D gene unclear. V lost 4 bases and J lost 0, with 6 bases in between. Germline CDR1 and CDR2: MNHNY and SVGAGI (reference sequence). The CDR3 has 13 amino acids. The CDR3 loop reads CASSSQMNTEAFF. In DNA form, the CDR3 reads TGTGCCAGCAGTTCGCAGATGAACACTGAAGCTTTCTTT.

This chain connects TRBV7-9 to TRBJ1-1; D remains ambiguous. The CDR3 covers 15 residues. Germline CDR1 and CDR2: SEHNR and FQNEAQ (reference sequence). V shed 5 bases and J shed 2 bases, with 15 bases lying between them. In DNA form, the CDR3 reads TGTGCCAGCAGCCAAATCGAAGGCACAAACACTGAAGCTTTCTTT. It translates to CASSQIEGTNTEAFF.

V is TRBV9 and J is TRBJ1-2; 7 nucleotides agree with TRBD1. The junction had 7 bases not matched to a gene; V was cut back by 1 base and J by 7 bases. This CDR3 is 14 amino acids long. Germline V CDR1 and CDR2: SGDLS, YYNGEE. The CDR3 DNA sequence: TGTGCCAGCAGCGTAACAGGGGCCGCTGGTGGCTACACCTTC. Encoded protein: CASSVTGAAGGYTF. Full variable domain (remainder filled in from reference TRBV9 and TRBJ1-2): DSGVTQTPKHLITATGQRVTLRCSPRSGDLSVYWYQQSLDQGLQFLIQYYNGEERAKGNILERFSAQQFPDLHSELNLSSLELGDSALYFCASSVTGAAGGYTFGSGTRLTVV.

This rearrangement joins TRBV4-1 to TRBJ2-1; D is ambiguous. Between the trimmed V and J ends, which lost 0 bases and 4 bases, there was a span of 10 bases. Germline V gene lookup returns CDR1 MGHRA and CDR2 YSYEKL. The CDR3 runs 15 residues. CDR3 nucleotides: TGCGCCAGCAGCCAAGAGGAATATGTTTACAATGAGCAGTTCTTC. Protein sequence: CASSQEEYVYNEQFF.

The chain employs TRBV30 and TRBJ2-3; no clear D. The CDR3 runs 14 residues. Germline V gene data show CDR1 as GTSNPN and CDR2 as SVGIG (reference sequence). Trimming left V 0 bases short and J 3 bases short, with 10 bases between. The chain's CDR3 is CAWSVGFDTDTQYF. As DNA, the CDR3 is TGTGCCTGGAGTGTAGGTTTTGATACAGATACGCAGTATTTT.

V is TRBV6-6 and J is TRBJ2-7; D is perhaps TRBD2 (5 bases). Germline loops: CDR1 MNHNY, CDR2 SVGAGI (reference sequence). This CDR3 spans 12 amino acids. Trimming shortened V by 5 bases and J by 5 bases, and 10 bases separated the two germline ends. The CDR3 here is CASSIPGNEQYF. The DNA for the CDR3 is TGTGCCAGCAGTATTCCCGGGAACGAGCAGTACTTC.

The CDR3 sequence is CASSLSGVWEAFF. The CDR3 DNA reads as TGTGCCAGCAGCTTATCCGGGGTTTGGGAAGCTTTCTTT. This sequence joins TRBV13 and TRBJ1-1; no reliable D call. The germline gives CDR1 PRHDT, CDR2 FYEKMQ (reference sequence). V lost 2 bases and J 8 bases, leaving 12 bases between the germline ends. The CDR3 extends over 13 amino acids.

The rearrangement links TRBV6-6 to TRBJ2-7, with 7 bases identical to TRBD1. Germline loops: CDR1 MNHNY, CDR2 SVGAGI (reference sequence). There are 15 residues in the CDR3. V dropped 7 bases and J dropped 5; count of bases not matched to a gene: 14. This CDR3 reads CASTPPYRGRDEQYF. Written as DNA, the CDR3 is TGTGCCAGCACTCCACCCTACAGGGGTAGGGACGAGCAGTACTTC.

The rearrangement uses TRBV19 and TRBJ1-2; D is uncertain. Trimming removed 6 bases from V and 1 base from J, with 9 bases in between. CDR1 is LNHDA, CDR2 SQIVND, per germline (reference sequence). This CDR3 is built from 13 residues. CDR3 loop: CASSTVYNYGYTF. CDR3 in DNA: TGTGCCAGTAGCACAGTCTATAACTATGGCTACACCTTC. Based on the CDR3 plus reference TRBV19 and TRBJ1-2, the full variable domain is DGGITQSPKYLFRKEGQNVTLSCEQNLNHDAMYWYRQDPGQGLRLIYYSQIVNDFQKGDIAEGYSVSREKKESFPLTVTSAQKNPTAFYLCASSTVYNYGYTFGSGTRLTVV.

This chain joins TRBV6-1 and TRBJ2-7; 8 bases map to TRBD1. Germline V CDR1 and CDR2: MNHNS, SASEGT. Unmatched junction bases numbered 9, after V lost 8 bases and J lost 6 bases. CDR3 length: 13 amino acids. The CDR3 is CASREGRGREQYF. As DNA, the CDR3 is TGTGCCAGCCGCGAGGGCAGGGGGCGCGAGCAGTACTTC.

V gene TRBV27 combines with J gene TRBJ2-5; 7 bases line up with TRBD1. The V gene's germline CDR1 is MNHEY and CDR2 SMNVEV (reference sequence). The CDR3 length is 15 residues. The V segment lost 7 bases and the J segment 5 bases; nucleotides outside the gene matches: 13. CDR3 protein: CASKVGQSEWETQYF. The DNA for the CDR3 is TGTGCCAGCAAGGTGGGACAGTCTGAGTGGGAGACCCAGTACTTC.

V and J are TRBV6-6 and TRBJ2-7, with 9 positions matching TRBD2. V was clipped by 2 bases and J by 2 bases; unmatched bases: 4. CDR3 size: 15 residues. In germline, CDR1 is MNHNY, CDR2 SVGAGI (reference sequence). CDR3: CASSYGAGGTYEQYF. CDR3 in DNA: TGTGCCAGCAGTTACGGCGCGGGAGGGACCTACGAGCAGTACTTC.

J is TRBJ2-7 and V is TRBV6-4, with a weak D call TRBD2 (6 bases). The CDR3 runs 15 residues. The germline CDR1 and CDR2 sequences are MRHNA and SNTAGT. The CDR3 is CPPHPGKRACNEQYF. CDR3 nucleotide sequence: TGTCCCCCCCACCCCGGCAAGCGGGCATGCAACGAGCAGTACTTC.

This clone ranks as medium-sized. The rearrangement uses TRBV5-4 and TRBJ1-1; D gene ambiguous. V was trimmed by 0 bases and J by 2 bases, leaving 8 bases between them. In germline, CDR1 is SGHNT, CDR2 YYREEE (reference sequence). CDR3 length equals 14 residues. CDR3: CASSLGGTNTEAFF. Here the CDR3 DNA reads TGTGCCAGCAGCTTGGGCGGCACAAACACTGAAGCTTTCTTT. Supplemented by reference TRBV5-4 and TRBJ1-1, the full variable domain reads ETGVTQSPTHLIKTRGQQVTLRCSSQSGHNTVSWYQQALGQGPQFIFQYYREEENGRGNFPPRFSGLQFPNYSSELNVNALELDDSALYLCASSLGGTNTEAFFGQGTRLTVV.